This T cell receptor beta chain appears in the sequencing data of a study of cytomegalovirus exposure and HLA in healthy donors. Points from the study as a whole: Published work reported that the classifier diagnosed cytomegalovirus status with high specificity and sensitivity. Per a later analysis, about 17,000 TCR beta sequences showed association with HLA alleles at 0.05 false discovery rate. Cytomegalovirus association was assigned to more than 150 TCR beta chains.

At the time of sampling, donors were nominally healthy, though unrecorded immune exposures were likely. Amplification used 60 Vbeta primers and 13 Jbeta primers. The assay was immunoSEQ multiplex PCR, and TCRdb's table has in-frame clones only and misses some. The sample yields 170,000 or so clones, roughly 84% seen once. In the case of this clone: No antigen is known for it.

This CDR3 comprises 16 residues. V shed 4 bases and J 5 bases; nucleotides not matched to a gene: 8. The germline CDR1 and CDR2 sequences are LNHDA and SQIVND (reference sequence). The sequencing input was PBMCs. The chain combines TRBV19 with TRBJ2-7, with TRBD2 matching over 13 bases. This TCR derives from a boy aged 2-15 years in good health and CMV-seronegative. For the CDR3, the DNA is TGTGCCAGTAGTAGCCCCTGGACTAGCGGGAGTAACGAGCAGTACTTC. As protein: CASSSPWTSGSNEQYF.